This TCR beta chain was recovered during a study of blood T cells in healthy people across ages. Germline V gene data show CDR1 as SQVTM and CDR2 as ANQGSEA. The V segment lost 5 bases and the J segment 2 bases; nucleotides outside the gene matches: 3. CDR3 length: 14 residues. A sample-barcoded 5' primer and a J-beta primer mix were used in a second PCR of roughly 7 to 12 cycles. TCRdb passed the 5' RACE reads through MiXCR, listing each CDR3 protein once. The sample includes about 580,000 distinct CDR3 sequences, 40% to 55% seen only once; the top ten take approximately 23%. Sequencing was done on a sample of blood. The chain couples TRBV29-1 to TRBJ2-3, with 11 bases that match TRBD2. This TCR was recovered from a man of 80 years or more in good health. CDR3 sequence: CSVTSGGFTDTQYF. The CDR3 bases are TGCAGCGTTACTAGCGGGGGTTTCACAGATACGCAGTATTTT.